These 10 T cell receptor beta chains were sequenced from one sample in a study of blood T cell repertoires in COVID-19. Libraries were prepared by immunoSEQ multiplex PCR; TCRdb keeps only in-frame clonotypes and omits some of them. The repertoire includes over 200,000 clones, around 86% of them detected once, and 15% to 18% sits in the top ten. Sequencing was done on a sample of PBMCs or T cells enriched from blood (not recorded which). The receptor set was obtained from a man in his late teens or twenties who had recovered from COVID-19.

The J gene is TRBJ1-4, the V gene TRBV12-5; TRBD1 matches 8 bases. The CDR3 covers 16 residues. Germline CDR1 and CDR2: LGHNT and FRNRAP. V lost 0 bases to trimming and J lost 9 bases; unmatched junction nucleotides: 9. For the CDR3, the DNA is TGTGCTAGTGGTTTGGTAATTCGACAGGGGATGAAAAAACTGTTTTTT. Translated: CASGLVIRQGMKKLFF.

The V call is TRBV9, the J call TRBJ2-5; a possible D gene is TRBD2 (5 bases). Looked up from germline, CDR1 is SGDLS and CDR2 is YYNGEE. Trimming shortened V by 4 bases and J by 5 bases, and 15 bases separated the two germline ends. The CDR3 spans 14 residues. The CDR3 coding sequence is TGTGCCAGCAGCCCTAGCCGAGGCCGTGAGACCCAGTACTTC. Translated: CASSPSRGRETQYF.

CDR3 coding DNA: TGCGCCAGCAGCGTAGCCGGGACAGGGGGCACATACGAGCAGTACTTC. It translates to CASSVAGTGGTYEQYF. V usage is TRBV10-1 and J usage is TRBJ2-7; 12 bases agree with TRBD1. From germline, CDR1 is WNHNN and CDR2 SYGVQD (reference sequence). With V trimmed by 6 bases and J by 4 bases, 10 bases remained unmatched. The CDR3 length is 16 residues.

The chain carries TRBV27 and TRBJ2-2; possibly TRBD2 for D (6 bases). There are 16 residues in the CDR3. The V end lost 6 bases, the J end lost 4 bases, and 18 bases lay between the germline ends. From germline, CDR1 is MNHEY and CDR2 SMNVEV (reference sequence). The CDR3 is CASSPHSGVPTGELFF. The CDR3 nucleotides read TGTGCCAGCAGCCCCCACTCGGGAGTACCCACCGGGGAGCTGTTTTTT.

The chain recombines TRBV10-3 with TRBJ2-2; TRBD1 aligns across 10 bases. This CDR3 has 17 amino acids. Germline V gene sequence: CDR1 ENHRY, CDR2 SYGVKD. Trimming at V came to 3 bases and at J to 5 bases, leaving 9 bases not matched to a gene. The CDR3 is CAISERLPGQGTGELFF. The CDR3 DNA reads TGTGCCATCAGTGAAAGACTACCGGGACAGGGGACCGGGGAGCTGTTTTTT.

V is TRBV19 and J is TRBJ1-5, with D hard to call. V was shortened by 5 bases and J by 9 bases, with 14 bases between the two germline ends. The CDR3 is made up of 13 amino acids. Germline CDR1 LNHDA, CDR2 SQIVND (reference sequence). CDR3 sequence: CASSRQPPGPQHF. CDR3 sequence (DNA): TGTGCCAGTAGTCGCCAGCCACCGGGGCCCCAGCATTTT.

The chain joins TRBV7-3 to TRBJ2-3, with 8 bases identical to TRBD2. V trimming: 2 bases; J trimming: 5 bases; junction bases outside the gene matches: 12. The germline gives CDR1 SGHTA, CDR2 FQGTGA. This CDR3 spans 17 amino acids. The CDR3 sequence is CASSLGAGVDDGDTQYF. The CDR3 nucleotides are TGTGCCAGCAGCTTAGGAGCGGGGGTGGACGATGGAGATACGCAGTATTTT.

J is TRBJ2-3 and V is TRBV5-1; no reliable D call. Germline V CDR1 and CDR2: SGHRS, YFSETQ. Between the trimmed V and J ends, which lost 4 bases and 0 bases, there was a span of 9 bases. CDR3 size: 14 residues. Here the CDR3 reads CASSGTISTDTQYF. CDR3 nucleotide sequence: TGCGCCAGCAGCGGTACTATTAGCACAGATACGCAGTATTTT.

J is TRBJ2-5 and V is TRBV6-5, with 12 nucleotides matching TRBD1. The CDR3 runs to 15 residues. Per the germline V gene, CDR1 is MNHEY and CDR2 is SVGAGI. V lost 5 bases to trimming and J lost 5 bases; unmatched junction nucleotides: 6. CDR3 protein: CASSRGTGGGETQYF. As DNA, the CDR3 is TGTGCCAGCAGTCGGGGGACAGGGGGCGGGGAGACCCAGTACTTC.

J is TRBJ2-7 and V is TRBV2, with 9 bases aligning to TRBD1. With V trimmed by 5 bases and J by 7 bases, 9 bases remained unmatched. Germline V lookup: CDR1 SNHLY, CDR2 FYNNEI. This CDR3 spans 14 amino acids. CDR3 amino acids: CASSLGTGLKEQYF. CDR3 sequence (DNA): TGTGCCAGCAGTCTTGGGACAGGGCTTAAGGAGCAGTACTTC. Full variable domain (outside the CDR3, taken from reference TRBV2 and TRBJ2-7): EPEVTQTPSHQVTQMGQEVILRCVPISNHLYFYWYRQILGQKVEFLVSFYNNEISEKSEIFDDQFSVERPDGSNFTLKIRSTKLEDSAMYFCASSLGTGLKEQYFGPGTRLTVT.